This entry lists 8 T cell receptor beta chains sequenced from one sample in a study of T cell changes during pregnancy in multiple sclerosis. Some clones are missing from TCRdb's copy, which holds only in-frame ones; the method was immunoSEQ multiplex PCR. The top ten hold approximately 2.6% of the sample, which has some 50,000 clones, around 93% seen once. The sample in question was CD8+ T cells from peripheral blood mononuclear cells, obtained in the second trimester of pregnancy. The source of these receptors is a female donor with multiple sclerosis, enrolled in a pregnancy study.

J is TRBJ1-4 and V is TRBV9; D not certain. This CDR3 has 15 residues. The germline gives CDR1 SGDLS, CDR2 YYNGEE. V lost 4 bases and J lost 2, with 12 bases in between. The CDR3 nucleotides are TGTGCCAGCAGCTACCGAGGGCTTACTAATGAAAAACTGTTTTTT. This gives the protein CASSYRGLTNEKLFF.

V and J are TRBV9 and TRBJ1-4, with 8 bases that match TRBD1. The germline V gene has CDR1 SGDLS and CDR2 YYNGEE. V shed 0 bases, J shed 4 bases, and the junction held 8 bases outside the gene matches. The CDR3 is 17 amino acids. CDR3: CASSVGGQGRINEKLFF. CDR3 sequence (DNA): TGTGCCAGCAGCGTAGGTGGACAGGGAAGAATTAATGAAAAACTGTTTTTT.

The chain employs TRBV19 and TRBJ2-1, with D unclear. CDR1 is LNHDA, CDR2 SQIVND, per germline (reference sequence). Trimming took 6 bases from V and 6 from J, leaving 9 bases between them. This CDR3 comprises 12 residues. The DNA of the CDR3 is TGTGCCAGTAGGAACGGGTTCAATGAGCAGTTCTTC. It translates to CASRNGFNEQFF.

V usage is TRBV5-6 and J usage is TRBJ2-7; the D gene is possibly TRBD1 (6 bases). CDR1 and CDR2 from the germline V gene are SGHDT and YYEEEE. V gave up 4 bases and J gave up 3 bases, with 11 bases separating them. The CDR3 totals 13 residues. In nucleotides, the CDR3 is TGTGCCAGCAGCCCAGGGGTGGGCTACGAGCAGTACTTC. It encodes CASSPGVGYEQYF.

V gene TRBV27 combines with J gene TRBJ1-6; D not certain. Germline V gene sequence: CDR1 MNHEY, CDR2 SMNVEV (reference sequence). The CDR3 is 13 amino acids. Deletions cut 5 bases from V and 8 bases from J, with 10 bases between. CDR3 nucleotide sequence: TGTGCCAGCAGTCCCGCCCTATATTCACCCCTCCACTTT. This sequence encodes CASSPALYSPLHF.

This CDR3 is CASSLEQGGDEQFF. DNA for the CDR3: TGTGCCAGCAGCTTGGAACAGGGGGGTGATGAGCAGTTCTTC. This chain connects TRBV7-9 to TRBJ2-1, with 8 bases that match TRBD1. The trim removed 3 bases at V and 8 bases at J, leaving 6 bases unmatched. The CDR3 is 14 amino acids. The germline gives CDR1 SEHNR, CDR2 FQNEAQ (reference sequence).

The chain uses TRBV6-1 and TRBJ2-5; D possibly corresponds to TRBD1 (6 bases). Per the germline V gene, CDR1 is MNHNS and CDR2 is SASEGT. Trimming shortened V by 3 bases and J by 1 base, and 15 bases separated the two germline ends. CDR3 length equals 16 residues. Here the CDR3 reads CASSDRQGTSQETQYF. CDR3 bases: TGTGCCAGCAGTGATCGTCAGGGGACGAGCCAAGAGACCCAGTACTTC.

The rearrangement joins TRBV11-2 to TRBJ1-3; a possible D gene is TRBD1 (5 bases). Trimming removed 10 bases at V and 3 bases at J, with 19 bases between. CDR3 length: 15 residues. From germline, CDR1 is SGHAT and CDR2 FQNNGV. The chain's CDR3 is CATGWAGLGGNTIYF. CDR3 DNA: TGTGCCACAGGTTGGGCAGGGCTTGGTGGAAACACCATATATTTT. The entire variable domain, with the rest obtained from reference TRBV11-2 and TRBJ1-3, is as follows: EAGVAQSPRYKIIEKRQSVAFWCNPISGHATLYWYQQILGQGPKLLIQFQNNGVVDDSQLPKDRFSAERLKGVDSTLKIQPAKLEDSAVYLCATGWAGLGGNTIYFGEGSWLTVV.